The clone carrying this T cell receptor (beta chain) came up once. The antigen remains unidentified. CDR3 length: 14 residues. V trimming: 6 bases; J trimming: 4 bases; junction bases outside the gene matches: 8. CDR1 is DFQATT and CDR2 is SNEGSKA in the germline V gene (reference sequence). Thyroid surgery was performed in patients who had received no treatment beforehand. The data originate from a study of metastatic and nonmetastatic thyroid tumors. Overall study context: Patients with malignant and benign thyroid disease provided blood and tumor or nodule tissue, whose repertoires were compared.

TCRdb re-clonotyped the PCR reads via MiXCR. The data show 9,000 to 13,000 clones, with roughly an eighth seen just once and around 12% held by the top ten. General study results and limits: The study reportedly found significantly higher TCR beta diversity in malignant thyroid tumors than benign nodules, in blood and tumor.

V and J are TRBV20-1 and TRBJ2-7; 11 positions match TRBD1. The source material was blood. The TCR sequence derives from a female donor with papillary thyroid cancer or a benign thyroid nodule (not recorded which). Some clones in this sample may be carry-over from other donors' samples. CDR3 amino acids: CSATGQGALYEQYF. CDR3 nucleotides: TGCAGTGCCACCGGACAGGGGGCCTTATACGAGCAGTACTTC.